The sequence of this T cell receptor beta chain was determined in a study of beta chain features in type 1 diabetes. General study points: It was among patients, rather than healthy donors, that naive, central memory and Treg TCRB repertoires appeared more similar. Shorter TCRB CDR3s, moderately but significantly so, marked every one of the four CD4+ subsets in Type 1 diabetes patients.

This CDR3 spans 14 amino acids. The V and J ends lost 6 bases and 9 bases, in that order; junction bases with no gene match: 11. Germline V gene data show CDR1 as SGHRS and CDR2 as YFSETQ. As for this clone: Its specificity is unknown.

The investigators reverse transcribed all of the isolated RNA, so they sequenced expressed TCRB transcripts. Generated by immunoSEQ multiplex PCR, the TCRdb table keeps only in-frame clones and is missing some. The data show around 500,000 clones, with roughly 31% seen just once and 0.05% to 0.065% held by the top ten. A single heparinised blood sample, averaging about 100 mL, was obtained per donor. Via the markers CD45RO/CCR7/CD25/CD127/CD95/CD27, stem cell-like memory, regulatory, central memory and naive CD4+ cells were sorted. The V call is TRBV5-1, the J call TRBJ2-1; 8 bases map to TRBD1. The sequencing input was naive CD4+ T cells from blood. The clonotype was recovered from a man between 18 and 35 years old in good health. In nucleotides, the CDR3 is TGCGCCAGCAATATGGGACAGGCCTTCGGTGAGCAGTTCTTC. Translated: CASNMGQAFGEQFF.